These 12 T cell receptor beta chains came from one sample sequenced in a study of T cell responses to AZD1222 COVID-19 vaccine. Sequencing was performed with immunoSEQ multiplex PCR; in TCRdb, only in-frame clones are kept and a portion is missing. The table includes about 39,000 clones, roughly 88% detected once. The starting material was peripheral blood, obtained 28 days after the second AZD1222 dose. The receptors originated from an adult who received the AZD1222 COVID-19 vaccine.

This sequence joins TRBV19 and TRBJ1-2; D gene ambiguous. The V end was cut by 6 bases, the J end by 8 bases, with 19 bases between. CDR3 length: 14 residues. Germline V gene lookup returns CDR1 LNHDA and CDR2 SQIVND (reference sequence). Here the CDR3 DNA reads TGTGCCAGTAGCCCGACGTCGGCGGTGGAAGGCTACACCTTC. This codes for CASSPTSAVEGYTF. Filled out from reference TRBV19 and TRBJ1-2, the complete variable domain reads DGGITQSPKYLFRKEGQNVTLSCEQNLNHDAMYWYRQDPGQGLRLIYYSQIVNDFQKGDIAEGYSVSREKKESFPLTVTSAQKNPTAFYLCASSPTSAVEGYTFGSGTRLTVV.

The chain carries TRBV30 and TRBJ2-3; 13 bases are shared with TRBD2. This CDR3 contains 19 residues. V lost 2 bases to trimming and J lost 2 bases; unmatched junction nucleotides: 13. In germline, CDR1 is GTSNPN, CDR2 SVGIG (reference sequence). CDR3 sequence reads: CAWSFSPWTSGSTTDTQYF. The CDR3 coding sequence is TGTGCCTGGAGTTTTTCTCCTTGGACTAGCGGGAGTACCACAGATACGCAGTATTTT. Using reference TRBV30 and TRBJ2-3 for the parts outside the CDR3, the full variable domain is SQTIHQWPATLVQPVGSPLSLECTVEGTSNPNLYWYRQAAGRGLQLLFYSVGIGQISSEVPQNLSASRPQDRQFILSSKKLLLSDSGFYLCAWSFSPWTSGSTTDTQYFGPGTRLTVL.

The chain employs TRBV5-4 and TRBJ2-6; unclear D gene. There are 16 residues in the CDR3. CDR1 and CDR2 from the germline V gene are SGHNT and YYREEE (reference sequence). Trimming took off 9 bases at V and 4 bases at J, with 20 bases between the two ends. The CDR3 nucleotides are TGTGCCACCAGGCTCTGGGCCATAGGGGGGGCCAACGTCCTGACTTTC. Amino acid sequence: CATRLWAIGGANVLTF.

The gene calls are TRBV2 and TRBJ2-7; 11 bases are shared with TRBD1. The CDR3 has 14 residues. The germline CDR1 and CDR2 sequences are SNHLY and FYNNEI. V was clipped by 7 bases and J by 2 bases; unmatched bases: 4. The CDR3 region is CASTQDRGPYEQYF. The CDR3 nucleotides read TGTGCCAGCACTCAGGACAGGGGGCCCTACGAGCAGTACTTC.

This rearrangement joins TRBV7-8 to TRBJ2-5; a weak D match, TRBD1 (5 bases). The CDR3 runs 15 residues. Germline V gene lookup returns CDR1 SGHVS and CDR2 FQNEAQ. Between the trimmed V and J ends, which lost 1 base and 5 bases, there was a span of 14 bases. CDR3 loop: CASSLEQGLGETQYF. CDR3 nucleotide sequence: TGTGCCAGCAGCTTAGAGCAGGGCCTGGGGGAGACCCAGTACTTC.

The rearrangement links TRBV5-1 to TRBJ1-1; D remains unclear. Looked up from germline, CDR1 is SGHRS and CDR2 is YFSETQ. The ends were cut back, 1 base at V and 1 base at J, with 8 bases in the middle. This CDR3 has 14 amino acids. In DNA, the CDR3 is TGCGCCAGCAGCTTGTTACAGCAGAACACTGAAGCTTTCTTT. Residues: CASSLLQQNTEAFF. Drawing the rest from reference TRBV5-1 and TRBJ1-1, the complete variable domain is KAGVTQTPRYLIKTRGQQVTLSCSPISGHRSVSWYQQTPGQGLQFLFEYFSETQRNKGNFPGRFSGRQFSNSRSEMNVSTLELGDSALYLCASSLLQQNTEAFFGQGTRLTVV.

This chain connects TRBV7-8 to TRBJ2-5; TRBD2 matches at 8 bases. The CDR3 runs 15 residues. The germline V gene has CDR1 SGHVS and CDR2 FQNEAQ. V gave up 2 bases and J gave up 5 bases; unmatched junction bases: 7. CDR3 region: CASSLQRGFRETQYF. CDR3 nucleotide sequence: TGTGCCAGCAGCTTACAGCGGGGGTTTCGGGAGACCCAGTACTTC. Full variable domain (outside the CDR3, taken from reference TRBV7-8 and TRBJ2-5): GAGVSQSPRYKVAKRGQDVALRCDPISGHVSLFWYQQALGQGPEFLTYFQNEAQLDKSGLPSDRFFAERPEGSVSTLKIQRTQQEDSAVYLCASSLQRGFRETQYFGPGTRLLVL.

The V and J genes are TRBV7-2 and TRBJ2-1, with 8 positions matching TRBD2. The germline gives CDR1 SGHTA, CDR2 FQGNSA. This CDR3 is built from 15 residues. V gave up 3 bases and J gave up 4 bases; unmatched junction bases: 5. CDR3 in amino acids: CASSFSTSGYNEQFF. The DNA for the CDR3 is TGTGCCAGCAGCTTTTCAACTAGCGGTTACAATGAGCAGTTCTTC.

The CDR3 sequence: CASSSDGSSGNTIYF. CDR3 DNA sequence: TGTGCCAGTAGTTCAGACGGAAGCTCTGGAAACACCATATATTTT. The V gene is TRBV19, the J gene TRBJ1-3; D gene unclear. V was trimmed by 5 bases and J by 0 bases, leaving 11 bases between them. The CDR3 has 15 amino acids. CDR1 and CDR2 (germline): LNHDA, SQIVND (reference sequence).

This chain connects TRBV28 to TRBJ2-5; D is ambiguous. The CDR3 sequence is 10 residues long. Trimming shortened V by 5 bases and J by 2 bases, and 0 bases separated the two germline ends. CDR1 and CDR2 from the germline V gene are MDHEN and SYDVKM. CDR3 nucleotide sequence: TGTGCCAGCAGTCAAGAGACCCAGTACTTC. It encodes CASSQETQYF.

CDR3 coding DNA: TGCGCCAGCAGCTCGTTAGGACAGGGGGCACGGGGCTACACCTTC. Translated: CASSSLGQGARGYTF. This chain connects TRBV5-1 to TRBJ1-2; 11 bases map to TRBD1. Germline V CDR1 and CDR2: SGHRS, YFSETQ. The CDR3 is 15 amino acids. V was clipped by 3 bases and J by 8 bases; unmatched bases: 9.

This clone occurred once. CDR3 sequence: CASRSSGHGMNTEAFF. The CDR3 DNA is TGTGCCAGCAGGTCCTCCGGACATGGAATGAACACTGAAGCTTTCTTT. J is TRBJ1-1 and V is TRBV28, with TRBD1 as a possible D gene (5 bases). The CDR3 contains 16 residues. Trimming took off 6 bases at V and 0 bases at J, with 17 bases between the two ends. Per germline, CDR1 MDHEN and CDR2 SYDVKM.